The 20 T cell receptor beta chains in this list originate from one sample, sequenced in a study of blood T cell repertoires in COVID-19. The protocol was immunoSEQ multiplex PCR, while the TCRdb copy is restricted to in-frame clones and leaves out a portion. The sample carries about 90,000 clones, about 88% recorded once. The specimen sequenced was peripheral blood. These receptors were obtained from a man of 80 years or more with active or convalescent COVID-19.

The rearrangement joins TRBV7-8 to TRBJ1-5; D not resolved. This CDR3 has 16 amino acids. The germline CDR1 and CDR2 sequences are SGHVS and FQNEAQ. Deletions cut 2 bases from V and 1 base from J, with 12 bases between. The DNA of the CDR3 is TGTGCCAGCAGCTTATTAGGAGGGTTCAGCAATCAGCCCCAGCATTTT. This codes for CASSLLGGFSNQPQHF. Variable domain in full (rest from reference TRBV7-8 and TRBJ1-5): GAGVSQSPRYKVAKRGQDVALRCDPISGHVSLFWYQQALGQGPEFLTYFQNEAQLDKSGLPSDRFFAERPEGSVSTLKIQRTQQEDSAVYLCASSLLGGFSNQPQHFGDGTRLSIL.

The genes are TRBV30 and TRBJ1-3; D perhaps matches TRBD1 (5 bases). Trimming cost V 2 bases and J 2 bases, with 10 bases left between them. Germline CDR1 GTSNPN, CDR2 SVGIG (reference sequence). The CDR3 runs to 14 residues. The CDR3 loop is CAWSNPGTGNTIYF. The CDR3 DNA reads TGTGCCTGGAGTAACCCAGGGACTGGAAACACCATATATTTT.

V gene TRBV28 combines with J gene TRBJ2-7; 11 nucleotides match TRBD1. The CDR3 spans 14 residues. The V gene's germline CDR1 is MDHEN and CDR2 SYDVKM. Germline trimming cut 8 bases from V and 4 bases from J; bases unmatched to any gene: 7. The CDR3 reads CASGVGQGAYEQYF. For the CDR3, the DNA is TGTGCCAGCGGGGTAGGACAGGGGGCTTACGAGCAGTACTTC.

This sequence joins TRBV7-9 and TRBJ1-2, with D possibly being TRBD1 (5 bases). Germline lookup yields CDR1 SEHNR and CDR2 FQNEAQ (reference sequence). This CDR3 region has 15 residues. The ends were cut back, 5 bases at V and 0 bases at J, with 13 bases in the middle. CDR3 nucleotides: TGTGCCAGCAGCCCCTCAGGGATCTCTAACTATGGCTACACCTTC. Amino acid sequence: CASSPSGISNYGYTF. Combining the CDR3 with reference TRBV7-9 and TRBJ1-2 gives the whole variable domain DTGVSQNPRHKITKRGQNVTFRCDPISEHNRLYWYRQTLGQGPEFLTYFQNEAQLEKSRLLSDRFSAERPKGSFSTLEIQRTEQGDSAMYLCASSPSGISNYGYTFGSGTRLTVV.

This clone was seen a handful of times. The genes are TRBV11-2 and TRBJ2-1, with 8 bases fitting TRBD2. The V segment lost 1 base and the J segment 6 bases; nucleotides outside the gene matches: 8. The CDR3 consists of 16 residues. Germline assignment: CDR1 SGHAT and CDR2 FQNNGV. This CDR3 reads CASSLGASGRGNEQFF. In DNA, the CDR3 is TGTGCCAGCAGCTTAGGTGCGAGCGGGAGAGGCAATGAGCAGTTCTTC.

The V gene is TRBV11-3, the J gene TRBJ2-5; D possibly corresponds to TRBD2 (5 bases). With 0 bases removed from V and 3 bases from J, the gap between germline ends came to 8 bases. CDR1 SGHNT and CDR2 YENEEA come from the germline V gene. The CDR3 runs 14 residues. Here the CDR3 reads CASSLDAGEETQYF. The CDR3 nucleotides are TGTGCCAGCAGCTTAGACGCGGGTGAAGAGACCCAGTACTTC.

The chain carries TRBV27 and TRBJ1-1; 12 bases map to TRBD1. V shed 5 bases, J shed 11 bases, and the junction held 9 bases outside the gene matches. The germline gives CDR1 MNHEY, CDR2 SMNVEV (reference sequence). This CDR3 region has 14 residues. The CDR3 loop is CASSVLGTGGSAFF. CDR3 sequence (DNA): TGTGCCAGCAGTGTACTAGGGACAGGGGGCTCTGCTTTCTTT.

The rearrangement uses TRBV7-6 and TRBJ2-1; D may be TRBD1 (5 bases). From germline, CDR1 is SGHVS and CDR2 FNYEAQ. The CDR3 length is 16 residues. V was pared by 5 bases and J by 0 bases, with 14 bases between. The CDR3 coding sequence is TGTGCCAGCAGCCGGTACGGGCAGGGCTCCTACAATGAGCAGTTCTTC. Translation gives CASSRYGQGSYNEQFF.

This clone was seen just once. J is TRBJ1-1 and V is TRBV5-1, with a tentative D call TRBD1 (5 bases). The CDR3 is 15 residues long. V shed 4 bases and J shed 5 bases, with 18 bases lying between them. Germline CDR1 and CDR2: SGHRS and YFSETQ. CDR3 region: CASSLGDPGDTEAFF. Written as DNA, the CDR3 is TGCGCCAGCAGCCTGGGCGATCCGGGGGATACTGAAGCTTTCTTT.

V usage is TRBV12-5 and J usage is TRBJ2-7; perhaps TRBD1 as D (7 bases). The CDR3 has 14 residues. V gave up 3 bases and J gave up 3 bases, with 12 bases separating them. Germline CDR1 is LGHNT and CDR2 is FRNRAP. Written as DNA, the CDR3 is TGTGCTAGTGGTTTAGGTCAGGGGGGCTACGAGCAGTACTTC. Translated, it gives CASGLGQGGYEQYF.

The sample holds one count of this clone. J is TRBJ2-3 and V is TRBV2, with 14 bases aligning to TRBD2. The V gene end was trimmed by 3 bases and the J gene end by 2 bases; junction bases not matched to a gene: 1. Germline CDR1 is SNHLY and CDR2 is FYNNEI. The CDR3 extends over 16 amino acids. The CDR3 protein is CASSEGLAGVTDTQYF. CDR3 DNA: TGTGCCAGCAGTGAGGGACTAGCGGGGGTCACAGATACGCAGTATTTT.

This clone appeared a single time. The chain is built from TRBV27 and TRBJ2-7, with 8 bases lining up with TRBD2. Germline V lookup: CDR1 MNHEY, CDR2 SMNVEV (reference sequence). The CDR3 is made up of 16 amino acids. The J segment lost 5 bases and the V segment lost 1 base, leaving 10 bases of the junction unmatched. The DNA of the CDR3 is TGTGCCAGCAGTTTATATGGGGCGGGAGGAGGAAACGAGCAGTACTTC. As protein: CASSLYGAGGGNEQYF.

The J gene is TRBJ2-1, the V gene TRBV7-3; 15 nucleotides line up with TRBD2. The CDR3 spans 18 residues. CDR1 SGHTA and CDR2 FQGTGA come from the germline V gene. V shed 5 bases, J shed 3 bases, and the junction held 8 bases outside the gene matches. The CDR3 DNA sequence: TGTGCCAGCAGCCCACAGGGACTAGCGGGAGGCGACTACAATGAGCAGTTCTTC. Amino acid sequence: CASSPQGLAGGDYNEQFF. Filled out from reference TRBV7-3 and TRBJ2-1, the complete variable domain reads GAGVSQTPSNKVTEKGKYVELRCDPISGHTALYWYRQSLGQGPEFLIYFQGTGAADDSGLPNDRFFAVRPEGSVSTLKIQRTERGDSAVYLCASSPQGLAGGDYNEQFFGPGTRLTVL.

The chain couples TRBV5-6 to TRBJ2-3; 7 bases agree with TRBD2. Trimming took 0 bases from V and 4 from J; bases not matched to a gene: 2. Germline V CDR1 and CDR2: SGHDT, YYEEEE. The CDR3 extends over 14 amino acids. The CDR3, as DNA: TGTGCCAGCAGCTTGGGGGCGGGGGCAGATACGCAGTATTTT. Protein: CASSLGAGADTQYF.

This chain connects TRBV19 to TRBJ2-7, with D possibly matching TRBD2 (5 bases). V lost 6 bases and J lost 2, with 14 bases in between. The CDR3 totals 14 residues. Germline V gene data show CDR1 as LNHDA and CDR2 as SQIVND (reference sequence). CDR3 in DNA: TGTGCCAGTAGCGCAAAAGGCGGGCCCTACGAGCAGTACTTC. This gives the protein CASSAKGGPYEQYF.

The J gene is TRBJ2-7, the V gene TRBV11-2, with D perhaps TRBD1 (6 bases). The V gene lost 7 bases and the J gene lost 4 bases, with 20 bases spanning the gap. The CDR3 runs to 15 residues. Per germline, CDR1 SGHAT and CDR2 FQNNGV. CDR3 sequence (DNA): TGTGCCAGCACCTACCCCGAGATAGGGGGATACGAGCAGTACTTC. It is translated as CASTYPEIGGYEQYF. Drawing the rest from reference TRBV11-2 and TRBJ2-7, the complete variable domain is EAGVAQSPRYKIIEKRQSVAFWCNPISGHATLYWYQQILGQGPKLLIQFQNNGVVDDSQLPKDRFSAERLKGVDSTLKIQPAKLEDSAVYLCASTYPEIGGYEQYFGPGTRLTVT.

The V and J genes are TRBV30 and TRBJ2-7; tentatively, D is TRBD1 (6 bases). Germline V gene data show CDR1 as GTSNPN and CDR2 as SVGIG (reference sequence). V lost 2 bases to trimming and J lost 6 bases, with 17 bases between them. This CDR3 is built from 14 residues. As DNA, the CDR3 is TGTGCCTGGAGTTTACTGCTACAGGGCGGCGAGCAGTACTTC. Protein: CAWSLLLQGGEQYF.

The J gene is TRBJ2-3, the V gene TRBV9; D is perhaps TRBD1 (7 bases). Looked up from germline, CDR1 is SGDLS and CDR2 is YYNGEE. Deletions cut 3 bases from V and 6 bases from J, with 14 bases between. CDR3 length equals 14 residues. The CDR3 loop reads CASSGGPGGDTQYF. The CDR3 DNA follows: TGTGCCAGCAGCGGAGGTCCAGGGGGGGATACGCAGTATTTT.

The chain has TRBV6-2 or TRBV6-3 and TRBJ2-1; TRBD2 might be the D (5 bases). In germline, CDR1 is MNHEY, CDR2 SVGEGT. V lost 2 bases and J 0 bases, leaving 8 bases between the germline ends. The CDR3 sequence is 15 residues long. CDR3 amino acids: CASSYGSHSYNEQFF. The CDR3, as DNA: TGTGCCAGCAGTTACGGGAGCCACTCCTACAATGAGCAGTTCTTC.

This clone has a single count. Here the CDR3 DNA reads TGTGCCACCAGTGATTTGGGACAGGGGCTAGCGGGAGGGGTCAATGAGCAGTTCTTC. Protein product: CATSDLGQGLAGGVNEQFF. This chain connects TRBV24-1 to TRBJ2-1; 12 nucleotides line up with TRBD2. The CDR3 sequence is 19 residues long. V shed 0 bases and J 6 bases; nucleotides not matched to a gene: 11. Germline V gene lookup returns CDR1 KGHDR and CDR2 SFDVKD.